This T cell receptor (beta chain) stems from a study of blood T cell repertoires in COVID-19. Turning to the study itself: There were acute and convalescent COVID-19 samples, and they came from the United States, Italy and Spain. PBMCs, B-cell-depleted T cells, or T cells provided the cDNA or gDNA that made up the material.

V was trimmed by 1 base and J by 5 bases, leaving 10 bases between them. This CDR3 is built from 14 residues. CDR1 is LGHNA, CDR2 YSLEER, per germline. Authors' methods: Cell counts per sample came from amplifying reference gene primers. Clones were read by immunoSEQ multiplex PCR, and TCRdb kept only the in-frame ones, dropping some. That table supplies the V and J calls and clone size; D and trimming were determined from the DNA. Of fewer than 200,000 clones in the sample, approximately 80% are singletons; the top ten hold roughly 9.5%. The sequenced sample was peripheral blood. This receptor was obtained from an elderly woman with active or convalescent COVID-19. The chain is built from TRBV4-3 and TRBJ2-3; possibly TRBD2 for D (5 bases). The CDR3: CASSQGLAVDTQYF. DNA of the CDR3: TGCGCCAGCAGCCAAGGCCTAGCTGTAGATACGCAGTATTTT.